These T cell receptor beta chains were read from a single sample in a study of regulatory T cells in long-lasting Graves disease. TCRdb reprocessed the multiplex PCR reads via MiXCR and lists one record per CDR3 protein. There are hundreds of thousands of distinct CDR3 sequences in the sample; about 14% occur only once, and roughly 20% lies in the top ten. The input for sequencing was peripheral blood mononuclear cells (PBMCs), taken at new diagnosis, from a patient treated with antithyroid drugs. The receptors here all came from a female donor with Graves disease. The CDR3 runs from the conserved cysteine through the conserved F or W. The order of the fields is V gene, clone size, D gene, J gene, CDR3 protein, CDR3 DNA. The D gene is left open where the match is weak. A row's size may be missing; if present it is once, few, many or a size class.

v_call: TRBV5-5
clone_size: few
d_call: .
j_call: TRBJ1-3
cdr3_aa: CASSPVSFTLSGNTIYF
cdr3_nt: TGTGCCAGCAGCCCCGTCTCTTTCACCCTCTCTGGAAACACCATATATTTT

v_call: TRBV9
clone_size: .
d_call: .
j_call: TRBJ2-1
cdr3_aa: CASSVERSSEQFF
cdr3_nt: TGTGCCAGCAGCGTAGAAAGATCCAGTGAGCAGTTCTTC

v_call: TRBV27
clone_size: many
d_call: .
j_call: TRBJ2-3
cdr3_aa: CASSQFNRVGTDTQYF
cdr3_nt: TGTGCCAGCAGCCAATTTAACCGTGTAGGCACAGATACGCAGTATTTT

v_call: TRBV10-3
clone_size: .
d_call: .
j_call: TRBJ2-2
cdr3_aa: CAIHDADTGELFF
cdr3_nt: TGTGCCATCCATGATGCGGACACCGGGGAGCTGTTTTTT

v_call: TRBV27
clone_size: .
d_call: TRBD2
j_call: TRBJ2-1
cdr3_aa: CASSLSSGSHSYNEQFF
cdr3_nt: TGTGCCAGCAGTTTATCTAGCGGGAGTCACTCCTACAATGAGCAGTTCTTC

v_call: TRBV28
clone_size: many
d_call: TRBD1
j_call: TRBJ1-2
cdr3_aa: CASSLNQGVKGYGYTF
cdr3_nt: TGTGCCAGCAGTTTAAATCAGGGGGTAAAAGGCTATGGCTACACCTTC

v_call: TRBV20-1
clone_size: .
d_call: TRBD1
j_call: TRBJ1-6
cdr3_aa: CSAGRGQRNSPLHF
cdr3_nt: TGCAGTGCTGGCAGGGGACAGAGGAATTCACCCCTCCACTTT

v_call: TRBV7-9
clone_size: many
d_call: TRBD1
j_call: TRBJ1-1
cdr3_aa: CASSLGDRHEAFF
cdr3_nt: TGTGCCAGCAGCTTAGGGGACAGACATGAAGCTTTCTTT

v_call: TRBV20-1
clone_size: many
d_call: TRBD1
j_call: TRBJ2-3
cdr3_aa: CSARPYSGTAGGGVWTDTQYF
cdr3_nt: TGCAGTGCTAGACCTTATTCCGGGACAGCCGGTGGGGGAGTGTGGACAGATACGCAGTATTTT

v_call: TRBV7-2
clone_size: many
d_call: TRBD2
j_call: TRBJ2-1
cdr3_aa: CASSFKAGGLYNEQFF
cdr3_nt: TGTGCCAGCAGCTTTAAGGCGGGGGGGTTATACAATGAGCAGTTCTTC

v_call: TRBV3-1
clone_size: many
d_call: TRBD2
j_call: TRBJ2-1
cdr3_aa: CASSPPGTSRHNEQFF
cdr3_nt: TGTGCCAGCAGCCCCCCCGGGACTAGCCGACACAATGAGCAGTTCTTC

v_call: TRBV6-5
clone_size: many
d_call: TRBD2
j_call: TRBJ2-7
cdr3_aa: CASSYSSLWTERDSYEQYF
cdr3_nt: TGTGCCAGCAGTTACTCGAGCCTATGGACCGAGCGGGACTCCTACGAGCAGTACTTC

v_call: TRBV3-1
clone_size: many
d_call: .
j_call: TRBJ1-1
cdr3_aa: CASSQGWENTEAFF
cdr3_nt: TGTGCCAGCAGCCAAGGCTGGGAGAACACTGAAGCTTTCTTT

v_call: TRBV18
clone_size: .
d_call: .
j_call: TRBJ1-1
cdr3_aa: CASSPPRAVPRQTEAFF
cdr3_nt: TGTGCCAGCTCACCACCCCGCGCCGTACCACGACAGACTGAAGCTTTCTTT

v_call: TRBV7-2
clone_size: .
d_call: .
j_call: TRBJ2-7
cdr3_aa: CASSLDLGTYEQYF
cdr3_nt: TGTGCCAGCAGCTTAGATCTAGGTACCTACGAGCAGTACTTC

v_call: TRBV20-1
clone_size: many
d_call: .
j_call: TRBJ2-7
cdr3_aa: CSARFVGAYEQYF
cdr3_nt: TGCAGTGCCCGGTTCGTGGGAGCCTACGAGCAGTACTTC

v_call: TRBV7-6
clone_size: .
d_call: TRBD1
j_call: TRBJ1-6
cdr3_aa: CASSLESGGHSPLHF
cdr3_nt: TGTGCCAGCAGCTTAGAGTCAGGGGGACATTCACCCCTCCACTTT

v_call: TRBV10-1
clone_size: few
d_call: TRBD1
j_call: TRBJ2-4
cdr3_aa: CASSESRTGGDIQYF
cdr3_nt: TGCGCCAGCAGTGAGTCCAGAACAGGGGGTGACATTCAGTACTTC

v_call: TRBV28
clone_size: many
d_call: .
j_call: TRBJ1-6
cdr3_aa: CASSSGSLGDSPLHF
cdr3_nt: TGTGCCAGCAGTTCCGGAAGCTTGGGGGATTCACCCCTCCACTTT

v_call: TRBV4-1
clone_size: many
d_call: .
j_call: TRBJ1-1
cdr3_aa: CASSQVGLRAAFF
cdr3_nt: TGCGCCAGCAGCCAAGTTGGCCTGAGGGCAGCTTTCTTT

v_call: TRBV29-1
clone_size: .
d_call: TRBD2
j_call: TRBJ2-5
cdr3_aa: CSVEEPLAGVLDETQYF
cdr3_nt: TGCAGCGTTGAAGAACCACTAGCGGGAGTGCTCGACGAGACCCAGTACTTC

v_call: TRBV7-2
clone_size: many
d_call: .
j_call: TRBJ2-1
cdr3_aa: CASTPRSYNEQFF
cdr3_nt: TGTGCCAGCACTCCTCGCTCCTACAATGAGCAGTTCTTC

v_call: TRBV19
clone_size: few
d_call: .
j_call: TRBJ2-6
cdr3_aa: CASSPLTGANVLTF
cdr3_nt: TGTGCCAGTAGTCCATTGACTGGGGCCAACGTCCTGACTTTC

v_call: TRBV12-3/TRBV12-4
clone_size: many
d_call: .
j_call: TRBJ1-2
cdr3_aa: CASSGREGYGFTF
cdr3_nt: TGTGCCAGCAGTGGCCGGGAAGGCTATGGCTTCACCTTC

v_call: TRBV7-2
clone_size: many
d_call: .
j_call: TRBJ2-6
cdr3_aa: CASTRGGTGANVLTF
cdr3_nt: TGTGCCAGCACCCGAGGGGGGACGGGGGCCAACGTCCTGACTTTC

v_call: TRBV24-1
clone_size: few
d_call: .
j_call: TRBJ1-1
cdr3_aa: CATSDPHGGEAFF
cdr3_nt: TGTGCCACCAGTGACCCGCACGGGGGTGAAGCTTTCTTT

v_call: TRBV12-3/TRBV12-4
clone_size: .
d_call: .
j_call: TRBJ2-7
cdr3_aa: CASCQGGSYEQYF
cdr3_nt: TGTGCCAGTTGCCAGGGGGGGTCCTACGAGCAGTACTTC

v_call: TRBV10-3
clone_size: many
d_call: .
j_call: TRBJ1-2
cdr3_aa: CAISESAVNYGYTF
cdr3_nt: TGTGCCATCAGTGAGTCCGCAGTTAACTATGGCTACACCTTC

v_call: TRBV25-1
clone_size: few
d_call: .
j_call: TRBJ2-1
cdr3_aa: CASSEQPRVDGQFF
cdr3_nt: TGTGCCAGCAGTGAACAACCCCGGGTTGATGGGCAGTTCTTC

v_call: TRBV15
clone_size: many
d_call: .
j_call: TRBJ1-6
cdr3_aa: CATSRDHFVRVEPNSPLHF
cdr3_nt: TGTGCCACCAGCAGAGATCATTTCGTGCGGGTTGAACCTAATTCACCCCTCCACTTT

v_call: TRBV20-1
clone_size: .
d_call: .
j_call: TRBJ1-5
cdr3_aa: CSARDGGTERDQPQHF
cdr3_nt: TGCAGTGCTAGAGATGGGGGCACCGAGAGGGATCAGCCCCAGCATTTT

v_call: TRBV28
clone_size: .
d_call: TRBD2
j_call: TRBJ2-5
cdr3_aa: CASSQAGSYQETQYF
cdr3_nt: TGTGCCAGCAGTCAAGCGGGATCGTACCAAGAGACCCAGTACTTC

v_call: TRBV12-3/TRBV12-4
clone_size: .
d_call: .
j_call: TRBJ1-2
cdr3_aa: CASSPLGGYTF
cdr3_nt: TGTGCCAGCAGTCCCCTTGGAGGCTACACCTTC

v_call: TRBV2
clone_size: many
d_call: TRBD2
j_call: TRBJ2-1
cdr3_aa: CASRPNSGSPYNEQFF
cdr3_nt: TGTGCCAGCAGACCAAATAGCGGGAGCCCCTACAATGAGCAGTTCTTC

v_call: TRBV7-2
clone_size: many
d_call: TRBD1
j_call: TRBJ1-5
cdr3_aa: CASSLFPRGRDPPQHF
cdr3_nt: TGTGCCAGCAGCTTATTTCCCAGGGGGCGAGATCCGCCCCAGCATTTT

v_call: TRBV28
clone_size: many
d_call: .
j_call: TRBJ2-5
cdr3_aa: CASSSHQRLQETQYF
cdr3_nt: TGTGCCAGCAGTTCCCACCAGAGACTCCAAGAGACCCAGTACTTC

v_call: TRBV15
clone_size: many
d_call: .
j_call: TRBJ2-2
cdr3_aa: CATSRGPGGGSGTGELFF
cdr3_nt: TGTGCCACCAGCAGAGGCCCCGGGGGCGGGTCGGGCACCGGGGAGCTGTTTTTT

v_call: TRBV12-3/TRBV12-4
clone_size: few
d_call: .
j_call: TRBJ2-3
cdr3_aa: CASSLGQGTADTQYF
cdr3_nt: TGTGCCAGCAGTTTAGGTCAGGGTACGGCGGATACGCAGTATTTT

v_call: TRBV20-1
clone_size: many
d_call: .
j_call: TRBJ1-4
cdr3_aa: CSASLRVGMREKLFF
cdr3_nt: TGCAGTGCTAGCCTCAGGGTCGGTATGCGTGAAAAACTGTTTTTT

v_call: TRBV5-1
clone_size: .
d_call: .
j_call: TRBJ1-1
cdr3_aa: CASSPTGGGGSTEAFF
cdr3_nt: TGCGCCAGCAGCCCAACAGGAGGGGGAGGAAGTACTGAAGCTTTCTTT

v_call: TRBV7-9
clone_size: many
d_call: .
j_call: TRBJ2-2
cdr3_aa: CASSLGTGTGELFF
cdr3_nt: TGTGCCAGCAGCTTAGGAACAGGCACCGGGGAGCTGTTTTTT

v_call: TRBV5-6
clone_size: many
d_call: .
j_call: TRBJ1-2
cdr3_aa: CASSLGRSYTF
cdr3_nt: TGTGCCAGCAGCTTGGGTCGGAGCTACACCTTC

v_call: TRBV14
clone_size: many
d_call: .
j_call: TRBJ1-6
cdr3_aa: CASSQVQGYNSPLHF
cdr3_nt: TGTGCCAGCAGCCAAGTCCAGGGTTATAATTCACCCCTCCACTTT